This T cell receptor (beta chain) was captured by sequencing in a study of CD8 T cells in ankylosing spondylitis. CDR1 is SGDLS, CDR2 YYNGEE, per germline. V lost 3 bases and J lost 5; bases outside the gene matches: 6. The CDR3 is 14 amino acids. TCRdb re-called the 5' RACE reads through MiXCR, storing one row per CDR3 protein. This table has 250,000 or so distinct CDR3 sequences, about 24% appearing once. This clonotype was seen ten or more times. The chain uses TRBV9 and TRBJ1-2; 8 bases are shared with TRBD1. This clonotype was sampled from a male donor with ankylosing spondylitis or in good health (not recorded which). Material: blood, either unsorted or a sorted T cell fraction (not recorded which). DNA of the CDR3: TGTGCCAGCAGCGCAGGGGGCGTGACGTATGGCTACACCTTC. Protein sequence: CASSAGGVTYGYTF. Based on the CDR3 plus reference TRBV9 and TRBJ1-2, the full variable domain is DSGVTQTPKHLITATGQRVTLRCSPRSGDLSVYWYQQSLDQGLQFLIQYYNGEERAKGNILERFSAQQFPDLHSELNLSSLELGDSALYFCASSAGGVTYGYTFGSGTRLTVV.